This TCR beta chain was captured in a study of read filtering for tumor transcriptome and immune sequencing. Whole-study context: Patients were 17 male and 11 to 15 female, mean age approximately 60 years, range 47 to 80.

The library was built from around 380 ng RNA with molecular barcoded adaptors for alpha/delta and beta/gamma chains. TCRdb reprocessed the reads via MiXCR and lists one record per CDR3 protein. The table includes roughly 93,000 distinct CDR3 sequences, roughly 21% detected once. The CDR3 length is 12 residues. Per germline, CDR1 DFQATT and CDR2 SNEGSKA (reference sequence). For this clonotype: What it binds is unknown. At one boundary the junction diverges from the germline segment, which might be a read error.

Points from the study as a whole: Sorted CD138-negative bone marrow cells were not purified T cells. In IR-seq, single-read clonotypes were around four fifths of clonotypes but approximately 3.5% of reads.

Every patient had bone marrow sampled while the disease was active. The chain recombines TRBV20-1 with TRBJ2-7; the D is unclear. The source is a donor at least 40 years old with multiple myeloma. Sequenced: a population of CD138-negative cells sorted from bone marrow. The CDR3 region has the DNA TGCAGGGCTAGAGGAAACTCAGACGAGCAGTACTTC. Amino acids: CRARGNSDEQYF.